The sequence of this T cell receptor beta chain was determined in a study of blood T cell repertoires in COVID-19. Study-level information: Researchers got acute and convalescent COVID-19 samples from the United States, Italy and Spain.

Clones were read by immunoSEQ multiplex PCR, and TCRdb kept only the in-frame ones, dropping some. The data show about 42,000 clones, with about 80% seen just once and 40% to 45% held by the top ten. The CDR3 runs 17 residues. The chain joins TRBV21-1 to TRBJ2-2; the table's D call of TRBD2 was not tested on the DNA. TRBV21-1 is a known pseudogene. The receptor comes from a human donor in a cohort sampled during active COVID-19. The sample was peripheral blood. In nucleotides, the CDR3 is TGTGCCAGCAGCAAAGGTAGCGGGGGGGCTAACACCGGGGAGCTGTTTTTT. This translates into CASSKGSGGANTGELFF.